Following are 8 T cell receptor beta chains from one sample sequenced in a study of blood T cell repertoires in COVID-19. The repertoire was sequenced with immunoSEQ multiplex PCR; TCRdb's copy has only in-frame clones and lacks some. The table includes about 270,000 clones, more than 75% detected once. The sequencing input was PBMCs or T cells enriched from blood (not recorded which). The receptors stem from a woman aged 18-29 years who had recovered from COVID-19.

This chain connects TRBV27 to TRBJ2-2, with TRBD2 as a possible D gene (7 bases). The CDR3 spans 16 residues. The germline V gene encodes CDR1 MNHEY and CDR2 SMNVEV (reference sequence). The germline V and J ends were trimmed by 1 base and 6 bases, with 15 bases remaining between them. The CDR3: CASSLWGGAESGELFF. The CDR3, as DNA: TGTGCCAGCAGTTTATGGGGGGGCGCGGAGTCCGGGGAGCTGTTTTTT.

Here the CDR3 reads CADSSRENTEAFF. The CDR3 coding sequence is TGTGCCGACAGCAGCAGGGAGAACACTGAAGCTTTCTTT. The V call is TRBV2, the J call TRBJ1-1; tentatively, D is TRBD1 (5 bases). V shed 11 bases and J shed 1 base, with 14 bases lying between them. The CDR3 is 13 residues long. In germline, CDR1 is SNHLY, CDR2 FYNNEI.

The chain employs TRBV19 and TRBJ1-2; 7 nucleotides agree with TRBD1. CDR3 length equals 14 residues. V shed 7 bases, J shed 7 bases, and the junction held 12 bases outside the gene matches. The germline V gene encodes CDR1 LNHDA and CDR2 SQIVND (reference sequence). The CDR3 here is CASTQHMTGSGYTF. DNA for the CDR3: TGTGCCAGTACCCAACACATGACAGGGAGTGGCTACACCTTC.

The rearrangement joins TRBV5-4 to TRBJ1-6, with D unresolved. Germline loops: CDR1 SGHNT, CDR2 YYREEE (reference sequence). This CDR3 comprises 16 residues. Trimming removed 1 base at V and 6 bases at J, with 14 bases between. The CDR3 DNA reads TGTGCCAGCAGCTTGAAGAGCGAGCTGATTAATTCACCCCTCCACTTT. Amino acids: CASSLKSELINSPLHF.

This clone was counted only a few times. V and J are TRBV18 and TRBJ1-3, with TRBD1 matching 8 bases. Germline assignment: CDR1 KGHSH and CDR2 LQKENI. This CDR3 region has 16 residues. Trimming at V came to 1 base and at J to 5 bases, leaving 7 bases not matched to a gene. The CDR3 spells CASSPLLDRGRNTIYF. Here the CDR3 DNA reads TGTGCCAGCTCACCACTTCTCGACAGGGGCAGAAACACCATATATTTT.

This clone was counted between two and nine times. The chain uses TRBV30 and TRBJ1-6; D is uncertain. Per germline, CDR1 GTSNPN and CDR2 SVGIG (reference sequence). The CDR3 contains 14 residues. Trimming took off 4 bases at V and 0 bases at J, with 7 bases between the two ends. CDR3 nucleotide sequence: TGTGCCTGGAACATAAACTCCTATAATTCACCCCTCCACTTT. It is translated as CAWNINSYNSPLHF. The full variable domain, with the rest looked up from reference TRBV30 and TRBJ1-6, is SQTIHQWPATLVQPVGSPLSLECTVEGTSNPNLYWYRQAAGRGLQLLFYSVGIGQISSEVPQNLSASRPQDRQFILSSKKLLLSDSGFYLCAWNINSYNSPLHFGNGTRLTVT.

The J gene is TRBJ2-1, the V gene TRBV3-1 (or the pseudogene TRBV3-2); weak D call: TRBD2 (5 bases). V shed 0 bases and J shed 8 bases, with 14 bases lying between them. Germline loops: CDR1 LGHDT, CDR2 YNNKEL (reference sequence). The CDR3 runs 15 residues. The CDR3 loop reads CASSQDLADGDEQFF. CDR3 DNA: TGTGCCAGCAGCCAAGATCTGGCCGACGGGGATGAGCAGTTCTTC.

The chain employs TRBV5-1 and TRBJ2-5; the D gene is possibly TRBD1 (6 bases). This CDR3 contains 13 residues. V was cut by 2 bases and J by 5 bases, with 10 bases left in between. The germline V gene encodes CDR1 SGHRS and CDR2 YFSETQ. The DNA of the CDR3 is TGCGCCAGCAGCTTCAACAGGGAGGAGACCCAGTACTTC. As protein: CASSFNREETQYF.